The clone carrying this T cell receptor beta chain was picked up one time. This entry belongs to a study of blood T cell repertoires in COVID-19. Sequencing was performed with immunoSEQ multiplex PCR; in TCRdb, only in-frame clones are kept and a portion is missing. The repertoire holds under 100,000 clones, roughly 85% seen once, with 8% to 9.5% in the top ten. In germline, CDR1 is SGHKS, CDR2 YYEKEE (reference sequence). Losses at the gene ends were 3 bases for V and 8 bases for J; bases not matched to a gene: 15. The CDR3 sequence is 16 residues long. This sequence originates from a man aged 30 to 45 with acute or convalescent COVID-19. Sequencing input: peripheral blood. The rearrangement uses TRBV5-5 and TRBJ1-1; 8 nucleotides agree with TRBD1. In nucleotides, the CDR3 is TGTGCCAGCAGCTCAAGACCGGGACAGGAGTCACTGGAAGCTTTCTTT. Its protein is CASSSRPGQESLEAFF.